The 11 T cell receptor beta chains given below trace back to one sample, sequenced in a study of blood T cell repertoires in COVID-19. Repertoires were generated with immunoSEQ multiplex PCR, while TCRdb's copy carries only in-frame clones and drops some. The sample shows some 300,000 clones, around 84% of them seen only once. Sequencing used PBMCs or T cells enriched from blood (not recorded which). Source of these receptors: a man between 25 and 39 years old who had recovered from COVID-19.

The V call is TRBV7-8, the J call TRBJ1-1; 8 nucleotides match TRBD1. In germline, CDR1 is SGHVS, CDR2 FQNEAQ. The CDR3 sequence is 17 residues long. Losses at the gene ends were 1 base for V and 7 bases for J; bases not matched to a gene: 14. The CDR3 DNA is TGTGCCAGCAGCTTAGTGGTGGTCAGGGGGCCACCTTATGAAGCTTTCTTT. Its protein is CASSLVVVRGPPYEAFF.

V and J are TRBV9 and TRBJ1-1; 9 bases agree with TRBD1. Trimming took 3 bases from V and 5 from J; bases not matched to a gene: 8. Looked up from germline, CDR1 is SGDLS and CDR2 is YYNGEE. The CDR3 runs 15 residues. The CDR3 DNA reads TGTGCCAGCAGCGCCTTGACAGGGGGTTTGACTGAAGCTTTCTTT. It specifies CASSALTGGLTEAFF.

In DNA, the CDR3 is TGTGCCAGTAGCAATGTAGGATTATCCTACGAGCAGTACTTC. It specifies CASSNVGLSYEQYF. The chain combines TRBV6-5 with TRBJ2-7; D is unresolved. The CDR3 is 14 residues long. Trimming pared 9 bases from V and 1 base from J, leaving 16 bases between. Germline V gene lookup returns CDR1 MNHEY and CDR2 SVGAGI.

Turning to this clone: This sample also contains other DNA sequences that code for the same CDR3. This chain links TRBV27 with TRBJ2-7, with 8 bases fitting TRBD1. The CDR3 consists of 14 residues. Trimming cost V 5 bases and J 0 bases; bases outside gene matches: 3. Germline V gene sequence: CDR1 MNHEY, CDR2 SMNVEV (reference sequence). DNA for the CDR3: TGTGCCAGCAGTCCAACAGGGGGCTCCTACGAGCAGTACTTC. It codes for CASSPTGGSYEQYF.

V usage is TRBV5-1 and J usage is TRBJ1-3, with 8 positions matching TRBD1. The ends lost 3 bases at V and 2 bases at J; junction bases unmatched: 7. CDR1 and CDR2 (germline): SGHRS, YFSETQ. The CDR3 has 16 residues. The CDR3 bases are TGCGCCAGCAGCTGGGGGGACAGGACAACTGGAAACACCATATATTTT. Its protein is CASSWGDRTTGNTIYF.

The chain recombines TRBV7-9 with TRBJ2-7; tentatively, D is TRBD1 (6 bases). CDR3 length equals 11 residues. Germline assignment: CDR1 SEHNR and CDR2 FQNEAQ (reference sequence). V was shortened by 1 base and J by 13 bases, with 11 bases between the two germline ends. CDR3 in DNA: TGTGCCAGCAGCTTAGGGGGGACAAATTACTTC. Protein: CASSLGGTNYF.

The chain joins TRBV5-1 to TRBJ2-2; D perhaps matches TRBD2 (5 bases). Germline values: CDR1 SGHRS, CDR2 YFSETQ. The germline V and J ends were trimmed by 0 bases and 5 bases, with 8 bases remaining between them. The CDR3 is 14 amino acids. CDR3 residues: CASSLVRVTGELFF. CDR3 bases: TGCGCCAGCAGCTTGGTGAGGGTTACCGGGGAGCTGTTTTTT.

The chain links TRBV25-1 to TRBJ2-3; TRBD1 matches 7 bases. This CDR3 is built from 15 residues. J lost 2 bases, V lost 3 bases, and 5 bases had no gene match. Germline V gene lookup returns CDR1 MGHDK and CDR2 SYGVNS. The CDR3 DNA sequence: TGTGCCAGCAGTGAGGGGACAGCCTTCACAGATACGCAGTATTTT. Residues: CASSEGTAFTDTQYF.

V is TRBV21-1 and J is TRBJ2-3; no DNA check was done on the table's D call, TRBD2. TRBV21-1 counts as a pseudogene. The CDR3 loop spans 20 amino acids. For the CDR3, the DNA is TGTGCCAGCAGCAAAGGAGGACTAGCGCGGGAGGGCTCGAGCACAGATACGCAGTATTTT. Protein sequence: CASSKGGLAREGSSTDTQYF.

This rearrangement joins TRBV10-2 to TRBJ1-2, with D perhaps TRBD1 (6 bases). Between the trimmed V and J ends, which lost 4 bases and 8 bases, there was a span of 23 bases. Germline V lookup: CDR1 WSHSY, CDR2 SAAADI. This CDR3 has 16 amino acids. In nucleotides, the CDR3 is TGCGCCAGCAGTGGGGGTGCGGCAGGGGCTTTATTCGGCTACACCTTC. This gives the protein CASSGGAAGALFGYTF.

In this sample, this clone turned up a few times. The chain carries TRBV27 and TRBJ2-7; D may be TRBD2 (6 bases). Germline CDR1 reads MNHEY; CDR2 reads SMNVEV (reference sequence). The CDR3 has 16 amino acids. Trimming removed 6 bases from V and 1 base from J, with 19 bases in between. The CDR3, as DNA: TGTGCCAGCAGGGAACTCACTAGCAATCGGTCCTACGAGCAGTACTTC. Translation gives CASRELTSNRSYEQYF.